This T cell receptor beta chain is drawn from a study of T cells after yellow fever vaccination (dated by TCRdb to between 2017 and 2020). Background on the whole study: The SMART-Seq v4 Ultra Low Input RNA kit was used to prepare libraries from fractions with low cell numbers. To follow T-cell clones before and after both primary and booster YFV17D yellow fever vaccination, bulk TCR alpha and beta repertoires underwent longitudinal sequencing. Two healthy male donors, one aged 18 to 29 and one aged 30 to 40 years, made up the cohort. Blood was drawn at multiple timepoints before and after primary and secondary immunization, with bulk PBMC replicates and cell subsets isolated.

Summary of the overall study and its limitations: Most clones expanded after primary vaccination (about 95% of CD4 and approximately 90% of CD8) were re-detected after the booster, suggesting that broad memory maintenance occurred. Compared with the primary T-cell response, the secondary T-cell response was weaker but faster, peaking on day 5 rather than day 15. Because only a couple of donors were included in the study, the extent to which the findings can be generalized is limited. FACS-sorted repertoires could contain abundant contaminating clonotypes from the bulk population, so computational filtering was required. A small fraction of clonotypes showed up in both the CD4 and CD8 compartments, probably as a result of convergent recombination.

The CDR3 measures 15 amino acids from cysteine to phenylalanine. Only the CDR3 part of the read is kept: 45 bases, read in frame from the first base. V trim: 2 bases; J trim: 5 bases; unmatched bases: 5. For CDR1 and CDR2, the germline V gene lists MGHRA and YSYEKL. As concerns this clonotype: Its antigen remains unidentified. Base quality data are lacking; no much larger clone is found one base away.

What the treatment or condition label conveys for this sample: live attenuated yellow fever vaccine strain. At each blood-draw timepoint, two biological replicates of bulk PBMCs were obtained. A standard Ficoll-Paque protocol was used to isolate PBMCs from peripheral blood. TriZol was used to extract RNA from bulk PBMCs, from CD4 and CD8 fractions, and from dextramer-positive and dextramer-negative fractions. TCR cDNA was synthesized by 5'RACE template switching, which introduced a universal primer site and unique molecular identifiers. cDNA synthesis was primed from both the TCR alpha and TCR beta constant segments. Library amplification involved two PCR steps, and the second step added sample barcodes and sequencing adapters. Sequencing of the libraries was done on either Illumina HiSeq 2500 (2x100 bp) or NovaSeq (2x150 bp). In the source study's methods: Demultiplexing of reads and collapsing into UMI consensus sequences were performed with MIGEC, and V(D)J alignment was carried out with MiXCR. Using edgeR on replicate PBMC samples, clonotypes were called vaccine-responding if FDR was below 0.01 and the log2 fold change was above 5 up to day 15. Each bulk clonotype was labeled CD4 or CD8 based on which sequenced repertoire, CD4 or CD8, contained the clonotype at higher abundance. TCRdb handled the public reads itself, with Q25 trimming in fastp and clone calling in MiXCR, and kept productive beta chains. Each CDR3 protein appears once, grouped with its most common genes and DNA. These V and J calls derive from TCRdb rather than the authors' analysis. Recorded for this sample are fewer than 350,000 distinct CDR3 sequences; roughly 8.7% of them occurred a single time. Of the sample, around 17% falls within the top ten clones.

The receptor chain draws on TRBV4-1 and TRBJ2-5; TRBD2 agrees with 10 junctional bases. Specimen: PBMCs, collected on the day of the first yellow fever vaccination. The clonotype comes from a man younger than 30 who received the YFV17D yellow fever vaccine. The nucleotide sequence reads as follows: TGCGCCAGCAGCCAATTTCGAGCGGGGGGGGAGACCCAGTACTTC. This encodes CASSQFRAGGETQYF.